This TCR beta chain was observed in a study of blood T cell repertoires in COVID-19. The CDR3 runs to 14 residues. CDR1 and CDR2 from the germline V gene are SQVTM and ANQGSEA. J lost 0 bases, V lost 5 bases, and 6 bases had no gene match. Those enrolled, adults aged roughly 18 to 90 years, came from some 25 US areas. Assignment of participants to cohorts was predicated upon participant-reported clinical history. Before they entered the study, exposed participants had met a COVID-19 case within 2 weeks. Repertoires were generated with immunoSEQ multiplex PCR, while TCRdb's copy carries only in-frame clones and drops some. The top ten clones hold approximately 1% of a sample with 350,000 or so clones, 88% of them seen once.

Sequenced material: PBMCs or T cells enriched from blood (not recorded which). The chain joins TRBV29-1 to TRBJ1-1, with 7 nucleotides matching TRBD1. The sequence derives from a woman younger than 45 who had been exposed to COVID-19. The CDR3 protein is CSVWGQRVNTEAFF. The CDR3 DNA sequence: TGCAGCGTTTGGGGACAGCGGGTGAACACTGAAGCTTTCTTT.